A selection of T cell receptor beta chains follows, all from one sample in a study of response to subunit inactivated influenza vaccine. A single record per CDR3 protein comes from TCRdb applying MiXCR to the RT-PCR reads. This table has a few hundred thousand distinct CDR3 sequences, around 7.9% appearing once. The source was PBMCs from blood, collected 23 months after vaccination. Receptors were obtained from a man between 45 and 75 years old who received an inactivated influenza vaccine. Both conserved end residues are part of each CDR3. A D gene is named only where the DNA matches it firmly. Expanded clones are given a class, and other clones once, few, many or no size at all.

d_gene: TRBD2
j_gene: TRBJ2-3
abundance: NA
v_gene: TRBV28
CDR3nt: TGTGCCAGCACCAATAGCGGGGGCACAGATACGCAGTATTTT
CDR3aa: CASTNSGGTDTQYF

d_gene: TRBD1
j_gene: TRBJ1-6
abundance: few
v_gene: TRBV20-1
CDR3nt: TGCAGTGCTAGTACAGGGGGGAGGTCACCCCTCCACTTT
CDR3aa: CSASTGGRSPLHF

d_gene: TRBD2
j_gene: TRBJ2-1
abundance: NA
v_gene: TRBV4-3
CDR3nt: TGCGCCAGCAGCCAAGATCGGATTAGCGGGGGGCTAAATCACAATGAGCAGTTCTTC
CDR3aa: CASSQDRISGGLNHNEQFF

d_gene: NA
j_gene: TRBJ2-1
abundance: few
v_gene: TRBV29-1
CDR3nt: TGCAGCGTTGCCGGGCCAGGGTACAATGAGCAGTTCTTC
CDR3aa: CSVAGPGYNEQFF

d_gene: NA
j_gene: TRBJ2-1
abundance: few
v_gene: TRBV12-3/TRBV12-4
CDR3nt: TGTGCCAGCAGTTTTGTTAGGGTGAGCTACAATGAGCAGTTCTTC
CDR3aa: CASSFVRVSYNEQFF

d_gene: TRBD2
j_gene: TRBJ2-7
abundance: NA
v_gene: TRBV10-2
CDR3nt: TGCGCCAGCAGTGATCCGGGGACTAGCGGGGGGGCGGGGAACTACGAGCAGTACTTC
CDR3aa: CASSDPGTSGGAGNYEQYF

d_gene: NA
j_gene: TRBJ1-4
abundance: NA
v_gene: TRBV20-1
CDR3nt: TGCAGTGCTAATATTAATGCTAATGAAAAACTGTTTTTT
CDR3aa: CSANINANEKLFF

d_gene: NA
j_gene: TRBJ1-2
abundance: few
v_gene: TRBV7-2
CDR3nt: TGTGCCAGCAGCTTAAAGCGGGTCACTCAAGCTAACTATGGCTACACCTTC
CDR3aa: CASSLKRVTQANYGYTF

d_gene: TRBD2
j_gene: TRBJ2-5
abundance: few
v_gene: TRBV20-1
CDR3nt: TGCAGTGCTAGGGGGGGTGGACTAGCAGCAAAAGAGACCCAGTACTTC
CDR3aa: CSARGGGLAAKETQYF

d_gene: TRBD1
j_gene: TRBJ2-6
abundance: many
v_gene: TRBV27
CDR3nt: TGTGCCAGCAGAAAATCCGTTAGGACAGGGATATCTGGGGCCAACGTCCTGACTTTC
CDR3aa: CASRKSVRTGISGANVLTF

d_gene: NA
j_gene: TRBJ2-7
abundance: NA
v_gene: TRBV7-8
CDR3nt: TGTGCCAGCAGCTTTAACAGGTTATTGCCCTACGAGCAGTACTTC
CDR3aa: CASSFNRLLPYEQYF

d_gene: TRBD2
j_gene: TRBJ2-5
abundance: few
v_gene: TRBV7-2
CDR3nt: TGTGCCAGCAGCCCTGCGGGACTAAAGTACTTC
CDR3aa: CASSPAGLKYF

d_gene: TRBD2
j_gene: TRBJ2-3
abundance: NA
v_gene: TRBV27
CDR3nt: TGTGCCAGCAGCTGGGGAGGGAGTGGCACAGATACGCAGTATTTT
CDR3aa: CASSWGGSGTDTQYF

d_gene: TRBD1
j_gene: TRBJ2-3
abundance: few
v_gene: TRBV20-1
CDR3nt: TGCAGTGCTAAAGGGACAGGGGGCTTAGATACGCAGTATTTT
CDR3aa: CSAKGTGGLDTQYF

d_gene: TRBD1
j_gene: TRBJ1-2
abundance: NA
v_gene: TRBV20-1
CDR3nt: TGCAGTGCCCCATCGACAGGGGGCGGCTATGGCTACACCTTC
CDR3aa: CSAPSTGGGYGYTF

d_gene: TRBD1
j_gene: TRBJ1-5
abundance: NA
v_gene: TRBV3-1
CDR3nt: TGTGCCAGCAGCCAAGTTCCTTTTGGCACAGGGGGTCAGCCCCGGCATTTT
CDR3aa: CASSQVPFGTGGQPRHF

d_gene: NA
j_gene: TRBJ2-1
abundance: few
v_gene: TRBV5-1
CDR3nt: TGCGCCAGCAGCCCAATCGAACAGGGTGAGCAGTTCTTC
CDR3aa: CASSPIEQGEQFF

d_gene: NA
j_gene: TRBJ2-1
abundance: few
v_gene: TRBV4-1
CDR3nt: TGCGCCAGCAGCCATTCTGTGCGGTTTGAGCAGTTCTTC
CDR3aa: CASSHSVRFEQFF

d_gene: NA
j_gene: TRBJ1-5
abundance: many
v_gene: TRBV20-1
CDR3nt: TGCAGTGCTAGTGTTAGCAATCAGCCCCAGCATTTT
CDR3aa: CSASVSNQPQHF

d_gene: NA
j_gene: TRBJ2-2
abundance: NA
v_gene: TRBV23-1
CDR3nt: TGCGCCAGCAGAGGGACTCCGAACACCGGGGAGCTGTTTTTT
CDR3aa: CASRGTPNTGELFF

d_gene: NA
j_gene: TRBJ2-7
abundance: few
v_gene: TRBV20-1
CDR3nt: TGCAGTGCTATCGGCCAGAACGAGCAGTACTTC
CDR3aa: CSAIGQNEQYF

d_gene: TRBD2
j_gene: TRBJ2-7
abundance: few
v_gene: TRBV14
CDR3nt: TGTGCCAGCAGCCAAGAGCCTAGGGGAGGGATTCTAAGCGAGCAGTACTTC
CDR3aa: CASSQEPRGGILSEQYF

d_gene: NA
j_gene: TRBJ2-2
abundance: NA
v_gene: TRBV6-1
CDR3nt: TGTGCCAGCACCCTGGACAGCCTAAACACCGGGGAGCTGTTTTTT
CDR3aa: CASTLDSLNTGELFF

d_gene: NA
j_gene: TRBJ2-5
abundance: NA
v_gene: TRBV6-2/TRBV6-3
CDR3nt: TGTGCCAGCAGTTACCAGTGGCCGACCGCGAAGGAGACCCAGTACTTC
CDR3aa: CASSYQWPTAKETQYF

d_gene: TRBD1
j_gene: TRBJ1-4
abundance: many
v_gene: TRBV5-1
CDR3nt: TGCGCCAGCAGCCTCGGGACAGCTAGGGTCGAAAATGAACTGTTTTTT
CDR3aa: CASSLGTARVENELFF

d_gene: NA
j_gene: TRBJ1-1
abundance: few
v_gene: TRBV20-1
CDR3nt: TGCAGTGCTAGACAGTCCCCGGGCGCGGCTTTCTTT
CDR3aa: CSARQSPGAAFF

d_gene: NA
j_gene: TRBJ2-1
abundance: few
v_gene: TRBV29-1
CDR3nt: TGCAGCGTTGTAAGGCGGAGGGAGTACAATGAGCAGTTCTTC
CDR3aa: CSVVRRREYNEQFF

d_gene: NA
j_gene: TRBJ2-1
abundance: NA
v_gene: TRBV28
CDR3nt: TGTGCCAGCACGGGGGAAAACAATGAGCAGTTCTTC
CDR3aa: CASTGENNEQFF

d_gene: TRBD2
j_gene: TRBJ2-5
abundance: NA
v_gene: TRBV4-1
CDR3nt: TGCGCCAGCAGCCCTACGCCGACTAGCGTCTCAGAGACCCAGTACTTC
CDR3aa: CASSPTPTSVSETQYF

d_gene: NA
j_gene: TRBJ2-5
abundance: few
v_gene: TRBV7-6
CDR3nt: TGTGCCAGCAGCTTAGCCGGGGGGCGGAGGGAGACCCAGTACTTC
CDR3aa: CASSLAGGRRETQYF

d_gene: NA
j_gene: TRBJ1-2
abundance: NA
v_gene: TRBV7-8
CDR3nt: TGTGCCAGCAGCTCCTGGGTCGGTAACTATGGCTACACCTTC
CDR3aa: CASSSWVGNYGYTF

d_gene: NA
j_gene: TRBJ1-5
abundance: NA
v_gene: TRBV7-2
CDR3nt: TGTGCCAGCAGCTTAGTGGTAGTTGGGTCGGGGCGGCAGCCCCAGCATTTT
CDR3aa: CASSLVVVGSGRQPQHF

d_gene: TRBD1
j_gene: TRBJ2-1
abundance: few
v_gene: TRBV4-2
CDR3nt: TGTGCCAGCAGCCAAGGACAGGGGGAGAAGTTCTTC
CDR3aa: CASSQGQGEKFF

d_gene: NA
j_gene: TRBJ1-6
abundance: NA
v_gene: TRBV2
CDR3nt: TGTGCCAGCATTGGGGGGGCCTTGGGGCTCCACTTT
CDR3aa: CASIGGALGLHF